The 20 T cell receptor beta chains below all came from one sample that was sequenced in a study of technical replicates of blood from a handful of donors. Profiled with immunoSEQ multiplex PCR; TCRdb holds only in-frame clones, not every one. Here the sample spans 50,000 or so clones, 92% being singletons. Sequencing was carried out using PBMCs. Receptor source: a human donor in good health. Some clones in this sample may be carry-over from other donors' samples.

The chain employs TRBV5-5 and TRBJ2-7; 8 nucleotides agree with TRBD2. This CDR3 comprises 17 residues. The V segment lost 4 bases and the J segment 6 bases; nucleotides outside the gene matches: 18. Looked up from germline, CDR1 is SGHKS and CDR2 is YYEKEE (reference sequence). In nucleotides, the CDR3 is TGTGCCAGCAGCCAGCTCGGGGGAGCGGGAGTGAAGCTCGAGCAGTACTTC. Amino acid sequence: CASSQLGGAGVKLEQYF.

The chain recombines TRBV29-1 with TRBJ2-7; 8 nucleotides agree with TRBD2. In germline, CDR1 is SQVTM, CDR2 ANQGSEA. J lost 2 bases, V lost 3 bases, and 0 bases had no gene match. This CDR3 is 12 amino acids long. CDR3 nucleotides: TGCAGCGTTGAGGGACTAGCCTACGAGCAGTACTTC. Its protein is CSVEGLAYEQYF.

CDR3 protein: CASSSQAREYNEQFF. The CDR3 DNA is TGTGCCAGCAGCTCTCAGGCGCGGGAATACAATGAGCAGTTCTTC. The rearrangement uses TRBV9 and TRBJ2-1, with D maybe TRBD2 (6 bases). Between the trimmed V and J ends, which lost 4 bases and 4 bases, there was a span of 15 bases. This CDR3 spans 15 amino acids. CDR1 is SGDLS, CDR2 YYNGEE, per germline.

This chain joins TRBV5-1 and TRBJ2-1; no firm D call. Trimming removed 3 bases at V and 5 bases at J, with 12 bases between. The CDR3 length is 14 residues. The V gene's germline CDR1 is SGHRS and CDR2 YFSETQ. CDR3 in amino acids: CASSSLQKNNEQFF. For the CDR3, the DNA is TGCGCCAGCAGCTCGTTGCAGAAAAACAATGAGCAGTTCTTC.

The V and J genes are TRBV7-3 and TRBJ2-1; perhaps TRBD1 as D (5 bases). The CDR3 loop spans 15 amino acids. V was cut by 3 bases and J by 7 bases, with 16 bases left in between. CDR1 and CDR2 from the germline V gene are SGHTA and FQGTGA. CDR3 in DNA: TGTGCCAGCAGCTTGTGGACGGAAAAGGGGAATGAGCAGTTCTTC. It is translated as CASSLWTEKGNEQFF.

The rearrangement uses TRBV5-4 and TRBJ2-3; 11 nucleotides match TRBD2. Germline CDR1 is SGHNT and CDR2 is YYREEE (reference sequence). The V gene end was trimmed by 1 base and the J gene end by 5 bases; junction bases not matched to a gene: 3. The CDR3 runs to 15 residues. The CDR3 DNA reads as TGTGCCAGCAGCTTGACTAGCGGGAGAGAAGATACGCAGTATTTT. It yields the protein CASSLTSGREDTQYF. The full variable domain, rest sourced from reference TRBV5-4 and TRBJ2-3, is ETGVTQSPTHLIKTRGQQVTLRCSSQSGHNTVSWYQQALGQGPQFIFQYYREEENGRGNFPPRFSGLQFPNYSSELNVNALELDDSALYLCASSLTSGREDTQYFGPGTRLTVL.

CDR3 coding DNA: TGCGCCAGCAGCCAAGTGTTGGATCTAGCGGGGGAGACCCAGTACTTC. Translation gives CASSQVLDLAGETQYF. The chain employs TRBV4-3 and TRBJ2-5; 9 bases fit TRBD2. This CDR3 contains 16 residues. Germline V gives CDR1 LGHNA, CDR2 YSLEER. Unmatched junction bases numbered 8, after V lost 1 base and J lost 5 bases.

The chain couples TRBV30 to TRBJ1-4; 7 nucleotides match TRBD1. V shed 8 bases and J 8 bases; nucleotides not matched to a gene: 17. The CDR3 contains 15 residues. The V gene's germline CDR1 is GTSNPN and CDR2 SVGIG (reference sequence). CDR3 region: CAGQTNTGVGEKLFF. CDR3 DNA: TGTGCCGGTCAAACAAATACAGGGGTGGGCGAAAAACTGTTTTTT.

The chain couples TRBV6-1 to TRBJ1-1, with D tentatively TRBD1 (5 bases). Trimming cost V 7 bases and J 7 bases, with 16 bases left between them. This CDR3 is built from 13 residues. CDR1 is MNHNS, CDR2 SASEGT, per germline. CDR3 loop: CASNGGRRLEAFF. CDR3 in DNA: TGTGCCAGCAATGGGGGGAGAAGGCTTGAAGCTTTCTTT.

CDR3 loop: CASSLQGQTNQPQHF. The CDR3 region has the DNA TGTGCCAGCAGCTTGCAGGGGCAAACCAATCAGCCCCAGCATTTT. This sequence joins TRBV5-6 and TRBJ1-5; possibly TRBD1 for D (6 bases). The CDR3 is 15 residues long. Trimming stripped 1 base from V and 3 bases from J, with 11 bases between. From germline, CDR1 is SGHDT and CDR2 YYEEEE.

The rearrangement links TRBV18 to TRBJ2-1, with D unresolved. The CDR3 spans 18 residues. CDR1 and CDR2 from the germline V gene are KGHSH and LQKENI. With 4 bases removed from V and 4 bases from J, the gap between germline ends came to 23 bases. This CDR3 is CASSLTMPGPLGYNEQFF. As DNA, the CDR3 is TGTGCCAGCTCACTAACAATGCCCGGTCCCCTAGGATACAATGAGCAGTTCTTC.

The chain joins TRBV4-2 to TRBJ2-1; D not resolved. The CDR3 has 15 residues. The germline CDR1 and CDR2 sequences are LGHNA and YNFKEQ. V dropped 0 bases and J dropped 7 bases, with 13 bases sitting between them. As DNA, the CDR3 is TGTGCCAGCAGCCAAGAACCCACCGCGAGGAATGAGCAGTTCTTC. Protein product: CASSQEPTARNEQFF.

This chain joins TRBV15 and TRBJ1-3, with D possibly TRBD1 on 5 matching bases. The V gene lost 3 bases and the J gene lost 0 bases, with 12 bases spanning the gap. Per the germline V gene, CDR1 is LNHNV and CDR2 is YYDKDF (reference sequence). This CDR3 is built from 16 residues. The CDR3 reads CATSRVSGASGNTIYF. CDR3 coding DNA: TGTGCCACCAGCAGGGTGAGTGGGGCCTCTGGAAACACCATATATTTT.

V is TRBV7-9 and J is TRBJ2-3, with unresolved D. The CDR3 extends over 16 amino acids. The germline CDR1 and CDR2 sequences are SEHNR and FQNEAQ (reference sequence). V was clipped by 0 bases and J by 3 bases, with 13 bases between them. The CDR3, as DNA: TGTGCCAGCAGCTTAGCGCGGTCCGAAGAAACAGATACGCAGTATTTT. It translates to CASSLARSEETDTQYF. The full variable domain, its missing parts supplied by reference TRBV7-9 and TRBJ2-3, is DTGVSQNPRHKITKRGQNVTFRCDPISEHNRLYWYRQTLGQGPEFLTYFQNEAQLEKSRLLSDRFSAERPKGSFSTLEIQRTEQGDSAMYLCASSLARSEETDTQYFGPGTRLTVL.

The chain uses TRBV5-1 and TRBJ2-1, with TRBD2 identical over 11 bases. The V segment lost 5 bases and the J segment 9 bases; nucleotides outside the gene matches: 4. CDR3 length: 13 amino acids. The germline CDR1 and CDR2 sequences are SGHRS and YFSETQ. The CDR3 here is CASRLAGGSEQFF. The CDR3 DNA reads as TGCGCCAGCAGGCTAGCGGGAGGATCTGAGCAGTTCTTC.

The chain joins TRBV6-5 to TRBJ2-7; TRBD2 is a possible D gene (6 bases). The CDR3 covers 14 residues. Germline V CDR1 and CDR2: MNHEY, SVGAGI. Trimming removed 5 bases from V and 3 bases from J, with 14 bases in between. CDR3 loop: CASSSREFGYEQYF. CDR3 coding DNA: TGTGCCAGCAGTAGTCGGGAGTTTGGCTACGAGCAGTACTTC.

This sequence joins TRBV18 and TRBJ1-2, with unresolved D. The CDR3 consists of 15 residues. Trimming removed 6 bases from V and 0 bases from J, with 14 bases in between. The germline gives CDR1 KGHSH, CDR2 LQKENI. The CDR3 bases are TGTGCCAGCTCCCGCGACTCTTCAGCTAACTATGGCTACACCTTC. Encoded protein: CASSRDSSANYGYTF.

As regards this clone: The CDR3 end shows no conserved phenylalanine or tryptophan, and so a read error is likely. The DNA is omitted, as the CDR3 cannot be located on it reliably, and the CDR3 follows TCRdb's listing. The CDR3 spells CASSFPGQPLP. The chain recombines TRBV6-5 with TRBJ1-1; TRBD1, the D gene given by the table, was not confirmed from the DNA. Germline values: CDR1 MNHEY, CDR2 SVGAGI. The CDR3 sequence runs 11 residues, both termini included.

The V and J genes are TRBV5-1 and TRBJ2-1, with D perhaps matching TRBD1 (6 bases). In germline, CDR1 is SGHRS, CDR2 YFSETQ. V lost 9 bases, J lost 2 bases, and 15 bases lay in between. CDR3 length: 14 residues. In nucleotides, the CDR3 is TGCGCCACCTTCTGGACAGAAGCCTACAATGAGCAGTTCTTC. The encoded protein is CATFWTEAYNEQFF.

The chain has TRBV5-4 and TRBJ1-3, with 7 bases aligning to TRBD1. V trimming: 4 bases; J trimming: 2 bases; junction bases outside the gene matches: 3. CDR3 length equals 14 residues. Germline V lookup: CDR1 SGHNT, CDR2 YYREEE (reference sequence). CDR3 residues: CASSATGTGNTIYF. CDR3 DNA sequence: TGTGCCAGCAGCGCGACAGGGACTGGAAACACCATATATTTT.